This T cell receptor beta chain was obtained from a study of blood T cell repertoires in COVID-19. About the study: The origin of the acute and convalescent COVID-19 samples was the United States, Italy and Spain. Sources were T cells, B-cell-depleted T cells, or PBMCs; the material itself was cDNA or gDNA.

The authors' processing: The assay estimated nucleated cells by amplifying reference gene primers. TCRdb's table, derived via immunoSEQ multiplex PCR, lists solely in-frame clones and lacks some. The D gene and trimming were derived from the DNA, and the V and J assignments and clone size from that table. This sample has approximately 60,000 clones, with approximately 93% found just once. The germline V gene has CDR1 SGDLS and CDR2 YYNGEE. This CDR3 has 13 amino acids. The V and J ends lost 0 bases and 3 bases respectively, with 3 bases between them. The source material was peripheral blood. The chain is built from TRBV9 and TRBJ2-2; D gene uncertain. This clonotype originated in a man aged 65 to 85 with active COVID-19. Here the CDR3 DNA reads TGTGCCAGCAGCGTAGCTGACACCGGGGAGCTGTTTTTT. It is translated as CASSVADTGELFF. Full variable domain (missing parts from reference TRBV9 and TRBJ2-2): DSGVTQTPKHLITATGQRVTLRCSPRSGDLSVYWYQQSLDQGLQFLIQYYNGEERAKGNILERFSAQQFPDLHSELNLSSLELGDSALYFCASSVADTGELFFGEGSRLTVL.